The subject of this entry is one TCR beta chain. Antigen unknown. This entry is derived from a study of T-cell reconstitution after alpha-beta-depleted transplantation in children. General study results and limits: Expanded clones from the graft, numbering several hundred, reportedly supplied alpha-beta T cells about two months after transplant.

Preparing the TCRbeta library involved the use of unique molecular identifiers. MiXCR was run by TCRdb on the PCR reads, yielding one entry per CDR3 protein. The profile covers about 610,000 distinct CDR3 sequences, with roughly 27% appearing a single time and around 36% taken by the ten largest. The germline V gene encodes CDR1 SEHNR and CDR2 FQNEAQ (reference sequence). The CDR3 has 15 amino acids. With 5 bases clipped from V and 7 bases from J, the junction kept 6 bases outside the gene matches. The sequencing here drew on PBMCs, taken before TCRalphabeta/CD19-depleted stem cell transplant. This receptor was obtained from a boy in the first two years of life with Wiskott-Aldrich syndrome, due to receive a stem cell transplant. The V gene is TRBV7-9, the J gene TRBJ2-7; 15 nucleotides line up with TRBD2. The CDR3 here is CASSPGTSGGLEQYF. Here the CDR3 DNA reads TGTGCCAGCAGCCCGGGGACTAGCGGGGGGTTGGAGCAGTACTTC.